This TCR beta chain was found in a study of cytomegalovirus exposure and HLA in healthy donors. General study results and limits: Roughly uniform depth of sequencing across donors was assumed in presence/absence analyses. In a later analysis, a missense DCLRE1C variant was linked to TCR beta V- and J-gene trimming. The study listed roughly 150 cytomegalovirus-associated TCR beta chains.

A note on this clone: What it recognizes is unknown.

PCR primers comprised 60 Vbeta and 13 Jbeta primers. Libraries were prepared by immunoSEQ multiplex PCR; TCRdb keeps only in-frame clonotypes and omits some of them. The sample is made up of 140,000 to 150,000 clones, and the top ten hold 1.5% to 2% of it. CDR3 length: 17 residues. CDR1 SEHNR and CDR2 FQNEAQ come from the germline V gene (reference sequence). The V segment lost 5 bases and the J segment 2 bases; nucleotides outside the gene matches: 14. The clonotype was recovered from a woman between 45 and 60 years old in good health and CMV-seronegative. The source material was PBMCs. This chain joins TRBV7-9 and TRBJ1-2, with 7 positions matching TRBD1. As DNA, the CDR3 is TGTGCCAGCAGCACCCCCACGTCGGACAGGCGAAACTATGGCTACACCTTC. Its protein product is CASSTPTSDRRNYGYTF.